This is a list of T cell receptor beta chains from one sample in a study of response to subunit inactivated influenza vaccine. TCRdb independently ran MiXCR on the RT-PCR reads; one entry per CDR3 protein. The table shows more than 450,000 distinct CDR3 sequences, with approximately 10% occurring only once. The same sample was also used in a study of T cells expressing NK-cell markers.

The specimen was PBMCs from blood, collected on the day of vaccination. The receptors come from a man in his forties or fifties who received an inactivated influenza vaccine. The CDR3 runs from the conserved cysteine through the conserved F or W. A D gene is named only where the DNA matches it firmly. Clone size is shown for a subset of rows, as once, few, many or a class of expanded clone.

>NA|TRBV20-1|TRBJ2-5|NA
TGCAGTGCCCGAACGGCGGGGCAGCAAGAGACCCAGTACTTC
CSARTAGQQETQYF
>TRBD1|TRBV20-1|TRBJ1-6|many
TGCAGTGCTAGAGGACAGGGTTTGGAATCACCCCTCCACTTT
CSARGQGLESPLHF
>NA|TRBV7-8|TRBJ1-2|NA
TGTGCCACCTCCCCCCTCAAGGGCTATGGCTACACCTTC
CATSPLKGYGYTF
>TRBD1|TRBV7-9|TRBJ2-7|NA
TGTGCCAGCAGCGCACGGGACAGGGGAACCTACGAGCAGTACTTC
CASSARDRGTYEQYF
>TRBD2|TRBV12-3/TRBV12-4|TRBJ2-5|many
TGTGCCAGCACTTCGACTAGCTGGGGAATTAGGACCCAGTACTTC
CASTSTSWGIRTQYF
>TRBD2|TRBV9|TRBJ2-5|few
TGTGCCAGCAGCGTAGCGGCTAGCGGGGGTAGGGAGACCCAGTACTTC
CASSVAASGGRETQYF
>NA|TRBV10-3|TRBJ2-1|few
TGTGCCATCAGTGAAAGGGCAGGGAGCTCCTACAATGAGCAGTTCTTC
CAISERAGSSYNEQFF
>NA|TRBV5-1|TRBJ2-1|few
TGCGCCAGCAGCTCCCAAGGAGTAAGGGATGAGCAGTTCTTC
CASSSQGVRDEQFF
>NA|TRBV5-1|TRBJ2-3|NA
TGCGCCAGCAGCCACTGGGCGGCAGATACGCAGTATTTT
CASSHWAADTQYF
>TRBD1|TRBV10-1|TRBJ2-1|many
TGCGCCAGCAGTCGGGGACAGGGGGTCTACAATGAGCAGTTCTTC
CASSRGQGVYNEQFF
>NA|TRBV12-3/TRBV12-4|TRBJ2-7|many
TGTGCCAGCAGTTCAGGCAGCCCCTACGAGCAGTACTTC
CASSSGSPYEQYF
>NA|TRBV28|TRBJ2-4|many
TGTGCCAGCACCCGTTCAGGGGCGGAAAACATTCAGTACTTC
CASTRSGAENIQYF
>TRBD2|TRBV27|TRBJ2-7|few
TGTGCCAGCAGTCTCCAACCTAGCGGGGGCTACGAGCAGTACTTC
CASSLQPSGGYEQYF
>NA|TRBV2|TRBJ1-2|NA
TGTGCCAGCAGATCCCCGGCCCGTCAATATGGCTACACCTTC
CASRSPARQYGYTF
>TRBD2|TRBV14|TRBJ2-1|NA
TGTGCCAGCAGCCACGTAATAGCGGGAGGGCCCGGTGAGCAGTTCTTC
CASSHVIAGGPGEQFF
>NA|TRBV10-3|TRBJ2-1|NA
TGTGCCATCAGTGAGTCAATTACCGGGGACCTCTCTGGGCAGTTCTTC
CAISESITGDLSGQFF
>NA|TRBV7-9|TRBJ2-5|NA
TGTGCCAGCAGCTTACCGGGCCCATCGGAGACCCAGTACTTC
CASSLPGPSETQYF
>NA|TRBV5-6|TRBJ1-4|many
TGTGCCAGCAGCTTATGGGGAGCCTATGAAAAACTGTTTTTT
CASSLWGAYEKLFF
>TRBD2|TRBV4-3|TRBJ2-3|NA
TGCGCCAGCAGCCAAGTCCCAGCGGGAGTAGGGGATACGCAGTATTTT
CASSQVPAGVGDTQYF